Ten or more counts support the clone carrying this T cell receptor beta chain. This record comes from a study of early T cells in non-severe SARS-CoV-2 infection. This CDR3 contains 13 residues. CDR1 is LNHDA, CDR2 SQIVND, per germline (reference sequence). V was shortened by 3 bases and J by 2 bases, with 7 bases between the two germline ends. MiXCR, run by TCRdb on the 5' RACE reads, gives a single entry per CDR3 protein. Of tens of thousands of distinct CDR3 sequences listed, 9.9% were seen once; the top ten hold 12%. The sequenced material came from whole blood. The TCR was taken from an adult who was a healthcare worker with PCR-confirmed SARS-CoV-2 infection or an uninfected control (not recorded which). The chain uses TRBV19 and TRBJ1-2; D gene unclear. The DNA of the CDR3 is TGTGCCAGTAGTATCCGGGCCAACTATGGCTACACCTTC. Translating gives CASSIRANYGYTF.